This TCR beta chain is drawn from a study of blood T cell repertoires in COVID-19. Across the whole study: From T cells, B-cell-depleted T cells, or PBMCs came the material, which was cDNA or gDNA.

V lost 2 bases, J lost 6 bases, and 7 bases stayed unmatched. Germline V CDR1 and CDR2: SNHLY, FYNNEI. The CDR3 is made up of 15 amino acids. Profiling relied on immunoSEQ multiplex PCR, and the TCRdb table lists in-frame clones only, not all of them. The data contain some 70,000 clones, 65% to 85% of them singletons. The sequenced sample was peripheral blood. This clonotype was obtained from a man between 60 and 70 years old with COVID-19, enrolled during active disease. This sequence joins TRBV2 and TRBJ2-7; 10 nucleotides line up with TRBD2. CDR3 DNA sequence: TGTGCCAGCAGTGAAAAGGCTAGCGGGAGTGGCGAGCAGTACTTC. Its protein is CASSEKASGSGEQYF.